These 16 T cell receptor beta chains originate from one sample sequenced in a study of cytomegalovirus exposure and HLA in healthy donors. Using immunoSEQ multiplex PCR, the repertoire was profiled, and TCRdb retains in-frame clones only, with some absent. The sample has some 80,000 clones; about 95% are singletons. The material sequenced was PBMCs. These receptors were collected from a man in his late teens or twenties in good health and CMV-seropositive.

The rearrangement uses TRBV12-1 and TRBJ2-7; the DNA was not compared with TRBD2, the D call given in the table. TRBV12-1 is a recognized pseudogene. This CDR3 is built from 15 residues. DNA for the CDR3: TGTGCCAGCAGCTTTCCGGGGACTAGCGGTTACGAGCAGTACTTC. Protein sequence: CASSFPGTSGYEQYF.

This clone has only one observation. J is TRBJ2-7 and V is TRBV4-1; D is possibly TRBD1 (6 bases). CDR3 size: 15 residues. V was pared by 4 bases and J by 4 bases, with 17 bases between. Germline V CDR1 and CDR2: MGHRA, YSYEKL. In DNA, the CDR3 is TGCGCCAGCAGCCGAGAAACCGGGACACCGTACGAGCAGTACTTC. Protein sequence: CASSRETGTPYEQYF.

This clone was picked up one time. J is TRBJ2-7 and V is TRBV10-3; TRBD2 is a possible D gene (5 bases). The CDR3 has 12 residues. V was pared by 8 bases and J by 5 bases, with 13 bases between. Germline V lookup: CDR1 ENHRY, CDR2 SYGVKD. CDR3 DNA: TGTGCCATCGGCGACGGGAATCACGAGCAGTACTTC. It is translated as CAIGDGNHEQYF.

The CDR3 coding sequence is TGTGCCAGCTCCCCGAGGAGCAATCAGCCCCAGCATTTT. Amino acids: CASSPRSNQPQHF. The chain recombines TRBV18 with TRBJ1-5, with D unclear. Germline loops: CDR1 KGHSH, CDR2 LQKENI. V lost 6 bases to trimming and J lost 1 base, with 7 bases between them. The CDR3 has 13 amino acids.

The chain has TRBV19 and TRBJ2-1; 10 nucleotides line up with TRBD2. The CDR3 sequence is 13 residues long. After removal of 11 bases from V and 6 bases from J, the junction contained 7 bases not matched to a gene. CDR1 LNHDA and CDR2 SQIVND come from the germline V gene (reference sequence). The CDR3 DNA is TGTGCCTCGGCGGGACTAGCGCTCAATGAGCAGTTCTTC. Residues: CASAGLALNEQFF. The complete variable domain, with remaining parts taken from reference TRBV19 and TRBJ2-1, reads DGGITQSPKYLFRKEGQNVTLSCEQNLNHDAMYWYRQDPGQGLRLIYYSQIVNDFQKGDIAEGYSVSREKKESFPLTVTSAQKNPTAFYLCASAGLALNEQFFGPGTRLTVL.

J is TRBJ2-1 and V is TRBV7-6, with 9 positions matching TRBD1. This CDR3 has 14 amino acids. Germline V gives CDR1 SGHVS, CDR2 FNYEAQ. Germline trimming cut 5 bases from V and 6 bases from J; bases unmatched to any gene: 5. CDR3 amino acids: CASSRTGEGNEQFF. CDR3 sequence (DNA): TGTGCCAGCAGCCGGACAGGGGAGGGCAATGAGCAGTTCTTC. The full variable domain, completed using reference TRBV7-6 and TRBJ2-1, is GAGVSQSPRYKVTKRGQDVALRCDPISGHVSLYWYRQALGQGPEFLTYFNYEAQQDKSGLPNDRFSAERPEGSISTLTIQRTEQRDSAMYRCASSRTGEGNEQFFGPGTRLTVL.

This clone was seen just once. The chain joins TRBV2 to TRBJ2-1; 14 bases are shared with TRBD2. The CDR3 spans 18 residues. Germline-derived CDR1 and CDR2 are SNHLY and FYNNEI. Trimming removed 1 base from V and 4 bases from J; junction bases left unmatched: 6. In DNA, the CDR3 is TGTGCCAGCAGTGAAGTGGGGACTAGCGGGGGAGCTTACAATGAGCAGTTCTTC. This encodes CASSEVGTSGGAYNEQFF. Looking up the rest from reference TRBV2 and TRBJ2-1 gives the full variable domain: EPEVTQTPSHQVTQMGQEVILRCVPISNHLYFYWYRQILGQKVEFLVSFYNNEISEKSEIFDDQFSVERPDGSNFTLKIRSTKLEDSAMYFCASSEVGTSGGAYNEQFFGPGTRLTVL.

CDR3 sequence (DNA): TGCGCCAGCAGCCACCTGGGGGACAGCTATGGCTACACCTTC. This gives the protein CASSHLGDSYGYTF. This sequence joins TRBV4-1 and TRBJ1-2; TRBD1 matches 7 bases. Unmatched junction bases numbered 5, after V lost 3 bases and J lost 4 bases. The CDR3 length is 14 residues. Germline CDR1 and CDR2: MGHRA and YSYEKL.

This chain joins TRBV7-9 and TRBJ1-1, with D possibly matching TRBD1 (6 bases). CDR1 and CDR2 (germline): SEHNR, FQNEAQ (reference sequence). There are 14 residues in the CDR3. The V and J ends lost 0 bases and 5 bases respectively, with 10 bases between them. CDR3 protein: CASSLAGGATEAFF. CDR3 nucleotide sequence: TGTGCCAGCAGCTTAGCAGGGGGGGCAACTGAAGCTTTCTTT.

V gene TRBV11-2 combines with J gene TRBJ2-5; D might be TRBD2 (5 bases). This CDR3 is 15 amino acids long. Germline CDR1 and CDR2: SGHAT and FQNNGV. Trimming stripped 0 bases from V and 6 bases from J, with 14 bases between. The CDR3 region is CASSLDYNGGKTQYF. The DNA of the CDR3 is TGTGCCAGCAGCTTAGATTATAACGGAGGAAAGACCCAGTACTTC.

This chain uses TRBV5-5 with TRBJ1-2, with 10 bases that match TRBD1. CDR1 SGHKS and CDR2 YYEKEE come from the germline V gene (reference sequence). This CDR3 spans 14 amino acids. V lost 3 bases to trimming and J lost 7 bases; unmatched junction nucleotides: 6. CDR3 bases: TGTGCCAGCAGCTCCGACAGGGGGCGCCTTGGCTACACCTTC. This translates into CASSSDRGRLGYTF.

As DNA, the CDR3 is TGTGCCAGCACCAAAACGCCCGGGGGGGAGACCCAGTACTTC. Translation: CASTKTPGGETQYF. This chain connects TRBV6-5 to TRBJ2-5; 7 nucleotides line up with TRBD2. The CDR3 covers 14 residues. Germline CDR1 reads MNHEY; CDR2 reads SVGAGI. J gave up 5 bases and V 7 bases, and 10 bases lay outside the gene matches.

This clone came up once. This chain links TRBV14 with TRBJ2-5; 9 bases map to TRBD2. V lost 3 bases to trimming and J lost 3 bases; unmatched junction nucleotides: 2. Germline V gives CDR1 SGHDN, CDR2 FVKESK. The CDR3 consists of 14 residues. The CDR3 sequence: CASSQTSGEETQYF. DNA of the CDR3: TGTGCCAGCAGCCAGACTAGCGGTGAAGAGACCCAGTACTTC.

The genes are TRBV14 and TRBJ2-2; D possibly corresponds to TRBD2 (5 bases). V shed 6 bases and J shed 5 bases, with 10 bases lying between them. The CDR3 covers 13 residues. Germline V CDR1 and CDR2: SGHDN, FVKESK. CDR3 nucleotides: TGTGCCAGCAGATACGCGGGTACCGGGGAGCTGTTTTTT. Translating it yields CASRYAGTGELFF.

The V call is TRBV7-6, the J call TRBJ2-5; 10 bases agree with TRBD2. This CDR3 comprises 14 residues. J was trimmed by 5 bases and V by 6 bases; bases with no gene match: 6. Germline V gene lookup returns CDR1 SGHVS and CDR2 FNYEAQ. In nucleotides, the CDR3 is TGTGCCAGCAGTCCCCAAGCGGGAGGGGAGACCCAGTACTTC. It specifies CASSPQAGGETQYF. The complete variable domain, with remaining parts taken from reference TRBV7-6 and TRBJ2-5, reads GAGVSQSPRYKVTKRGQDVALRCDPISGHVSLYWYRQALGQGPEFLTYFNYEAQQDKSGLPNDRFSAERPEGSISTLTIQRTEQRDSAMYRCASSPQAGGETQYFGPGTRLLVL.

The rearrangement joins TRBV11-2 to TRBJ2-5, with TRBD2 identical over 11 bases. Germline values: CDR1 SGHAT, CDR2 FQNNGV. The CDR3 runs to 18 residues. The V segment lost 4 bases and the J segment 3 bases; nucleotides outside the gene matches: 13. The DNA of the CDR3 is TGTGCCAGCAGCTCCCCCCCAGGGACTAGCGGACACAAAGAGACCCAGTACTTC. This encodes CASSSPPGTSGHKETQYF.